This note documents a single T cell receptor beta chain sequence. There are 15 residues in the CDR3. Germline V gene data show CDR1 as MGHRA and CDR2 as YSYEKL. V was clipped by 3 bases and J by 4 bases, with 13 bases between them. The data stem from a study of blood T cell repertoires in COVID-19. Data came from immunoSEQ multiplex PCR; TCRdb stores just in-frame clones and leaves some out. Among some 110,000 clones listed, around 80% were seen once. The TCR comes from a man between 70 and 80 years old with acute or convalescent COVID-19. Material for sequencing was peripheral blood. The rearrangement links TRBV4-1 to TRBJ2-1; perhaps TRBD2 as D (6 bases). The CDR3: CASSQVGGRYNEQFF. CDR3 bases: TGCGCCAGCAGCCAGGTCGGGGGTCGGTACAATGAGCAGTTCTTC.